Below, 27 T cell receptor beta chains from the same sample are listed, as sequenced in a study of shared clonotypes between healthy human individuals. Here immunoSEQ multiplex PCR was the method, and the copy in TCRdb shows in-frame clones only, minus some. The data show some 550,000 clones, around 97% seen once. Sequencing was done on a sample of naive CD4+ T cells sorted from blood. The subset was: CD45RA+ positively selected. These receptors were taken from a woman under 40 in good health.

The CDR3 spells CATSRDSTFYKRYGYTF. CDR3 DNA sequence: TGTGCCACCAGCAGAGATTCCACATTCTATAAGAGGTATGGCTACACCTTC. The chain recombines TRBV15 with TRBJ1-2; unclear D gene. Germline lookup yields CDR1 LNHNV and CDR2 YYDKDF (reference sequence). The V end was cut by 0 bases, the J end by 5 bases, with 19 bases between. The length of the CDR3 is 17 residues.

The V and J genes are TRBV27 and TRBJ2-5, with a weak D call TRBD2 (5 bases). V lost 5 bases and J lost 2, with 6 bases in between. Germline values: CDR1 MNHEY, CDR2 SMNVEV (reference sequence). CDR3 length equals 12 residues. The CDR3 loop is CASSGGQETQYF. The CDR3 region has the DNA TGTGCCAGCAGTGGCGGGCAAGAGACCCAGTACTTC.

The chain carries TRBV6-5 and TRBJ1-2, with TRBD1 matching 11 bases. The CDR3 sequence is 13 residues long. Per germline, CDR1 MNHEY and CDR2 SVGAGI. V was clipped by 2 bases and J by 7 bases; unmatched bases: 0. CDR3 nucleotides: TGTGCCAGCAGTTACGGACAGGGGGCTGGCTACACCTTC. Translating it yields CASSYGQGAGYTF.

V is TRBV4-1 and J is TRBJ1-4, with D possibly matching TRBD1 (5 bases). The ends were cut back, 1 base at V and 5 bases at J, with 11 bases in the middle. Germline V gene lookup returns CDR1 MGHRA and CDR2 YSYEKL. The CDR3 consists of 15 residues. CDR3 loop: CASSQGGTTNEKLFF. For the CDR3, the DNA is TGCGCCAGCAGCCAAGGTGGGACGACAAATGAAAAACTGTTTTTT.

The V gene is TRBV29-1, the J gene TRBJ2-3, with TRBD2 identical over 8 bases. The CDR3 has 13 amino acids. Looked up from germline, CDR1 is SQVTM and CDR2 is ANQGSEA. Trimming removed 7 bases from V and 2 bases from J; junction bases left unmatched: 5. The CDR3 reads CSGGLAFTDTQYF. The CDR3 bases are TGCAGCGGCGGACTAGCATTCACAGATACGCAGTATTTT.

J is TRBJ2-2 and V is TRBV7-9; weak D call: TRBD1 (6 bases). V lost 7 bases, J lost 4 bases, and 16 bases lay in between. The CDR3 extends over 15 amino acids. Germline loops: CDR1 SEHNR, CDR2 FQNEAQ (reference sequence). In DNA form, the CDR3 reads TGTGCCAGCAATCTACCCGGACAGATCACCGGGGAGCTGTTTTTT. Its protein is CASNLPGQITGELFF.

This chain connects TRBV28 to TRBJ1-3; TRBD1 might be the D (5 bases). The V end lost 2 bases, the J end lost 4 bases, and 18 bases lay between the germline ends. Germline CDR1 MDHEN, CDR2 SYDVKM. The CDR3 loop spans 17 amino acids. As DNA, the CDR3 is TGTGCCAGCAGTTTACTGGGCCAGGGAGTAGGCGGAAACACCATATATTTT. Its translation: CASSLLGQGVGGNTIYF.

The sample holds one count of this clone. The chain links TRBV27 to TRBJ2-7, with a possible D match to TRBD1 (5 bases). The germline V gene has CDR1 MNHEY and CDR2 SMNVEV (reference sequence). V gave up 5 bases and J gave up 2 bases, with 25 bases separating them. The CDR3 runs 18 residues. This chain's CDR3 is CASSLVGPGRPTPYEQYF. In DNA form, the CDR3 reads TGTGCCAGCAGTCTTGTTGGTCCAGGGCGCCCTACTCCCTACGAGCAGTACTTC.

The chain uses TRBV21-1 and TRBJ1-5; the table's D call, TRBD1, was not checked against the DNA. TRBV21-1 is recorded as a pseudogene. This CDR3 is 18 amino acids long. The DNA of the CDR3 is TGTGCCAGCAGCAAGTCCAATTCTCCGGGACAGGGTAATCAGCCCCAGCATTTT. Translating gives CASSKSNSPGQGNQPQHF.

The chain uses TRBV6-5 and TRBJ2-5; 10 bases align to TRBD2. From germline, CDR1 is MNHEY and CDR2 SVGAGI. The CDR3 contains 14 residues. The V and J ends lost 8 bases and 4 bases, in that order; junction bases with no gene match: 7. The CDR3: CASGGLAGVETQYF. For the CDR3, the DNA is TGTGCCAGCGGGGGGCTAGCGGGAGTAGAGACCCAGTACTTC.

V is TRBV7-9 and J is TRBJ2-1; 10 bases match TRBD2. The J segment lost 3 bases and the V segment lost 1 base, leaving 6 bases of the junction unmatched. The germline gives CDR1 SEHNR, CDR2 FQNEAQ (reference sequence). This CDR3 spans 17 amino acids. CDR3 in DNA: TGTGCCAGCAGCTTAGAGGCCTCTAGCGGGAGCTACAATGAGCAGTTCTTC. The encoded protein is CASSLEASSGSYNEQFF.

CDR3 sequence (DNA): TGTGCCAGCAAGGACAAAGAAGGGACCTACGAGCAGTACTTC. Protein sequence: CASKDKEGTYEQYF. V is TRBV2 and J is TRBJ2-5, with D perhaps matching TRBD1 (5 bases). With the DNA end fitting TRBJ2-7 better, the J assignment may be wrong. CDR3 length: 14 residues. Germline CDR1 and CDR2: SNHLY and FYNNEI.

Of note for this clone: Different DNA sequences within this sample yield the same CDR3. The chain recombines TRBV28 with TRBJ1-5; D uncertain. The V gene's germline CDR1 is MDHEN and CDR2 SYDVKM. The V end was cut by 3 bases, the J end by 2 bases, with 8 bases between. The CDR3 is 14 residues long. For the CDR3, the DNA is TGTGCCAGCAGTTTGGGTACGGGCAATCAGCCCCAGCATTTT. Protein product: CASSLGTGNQPQHF.

V is TRBV5-1 and J is TRBJ2-1; TRBD2 aligns across 12 bases. CDR1 and CDR2 (germline): SGHRS, YFSETQ. J was trimmed by 7 bases and V by 3 bases; bases with no gene match: 26. The CDR3 covers 22 residues. The CDR3 here is CASSWGRTPMTSGGLFPNEQFF. DNA for the CDR3: TGCGCCAGCAGCTGGGGCCGGACCCCAATGACTAGCGGGGGCCTCTTTCCTAATGAGCAGTTCTTC.

This chain joins TRBV10-3 and TRBJ1-1; TRBD1 might be the D (5 bases). V gave up 4 bases and J gave up 3 bases, with 9 bases separating them. From germline, CDR1 is ENHRY and CDR2 SYGVKD. The CDR3 totals 13 residues. The CDR3 is CAISAGVDTEAFF. Written as DNA, the CDR3 is TGTGCCATCAGTGCGGGGGTAGACACTGAAGCTTTCTTT.

The genes are TRBV20-1 and TRBJ1-1, with TRBD1 matching 9 bases. The CDR3 is 11 amino acids. Per the germline V gene, CDR1 is DFQATT and CDR2 is SNEGSKA (reference sequence). J was trimmed by 7 bases and V by 4 bases; bases with no gene match: 1. The CDR3 DNA follows: TGCAGTGCTAACAGGGGGCGTGAAGCTTTCTTT. Translated: CSANRGREAFF.

The rearrangement links TRBV5-4 to TRBJ2-7; D uncertain. Germline CDR1 is SGHNT and CDR2 is YYREEE (reference sequence). Deletions cut 0 bases from V and 0 bases from J, with 10 bases between. This CDR3 has 15 residues. CDR3 DNA: TGTGCCAGCAGCTTGGCCGCTTCCAGCTCCTACGAGCAGTACTTC. The encoded protein is CASSLAASSSYEQYF.

The chain recombines TRBV6-1 with TRBJ1-4, with D unclear. V lost 1 base and J lost 8, with 8 bases in between. This CDR3 region has 13 residues. CDR1 is MNHNS, CDR2 SASEGT, per germline. The CDR3: CASSEGVREKLFF. CDR3 DNA: TGTGCCAGCAGTGAAGGGGTGAGGGAAAAACTGTTTTTT.

The chain combines TRBV27 with TRBJ2-1; 16 bases map to TRBD2. The CDR3 extends over 16 amino acids. With V trimmed by 4 bases and J by 7 bases, 4 bases remained unmatched. Germline CDR1 and CDR2: MNHEY and SMNVEV (reference sequence). In nucleotides, the CDR3 is TGTGCCAGCAGTTATTTGGGACTAGCGGGAGGGAATGAGCAGTTCTTC. Translated: CASSYLGLAGGNEQFF.

The rearrangement links TRBV2 to TRBJ1-5, with D maybe TRBD1 (5 bases). Trimming took off 3 bases at V and 0 bases at J, with 21 bases between the two ends. This CDR3 has 19 residues. Germline loops: CDR1 SNHLY, CDR2 FYNNEI. In nucleotides, the CDR3 is TGTGCCAGCAGTGAGAGGACGAAGCGGGACCATTATAGCAATCAGCCCCAGCATTTT. It encodes CASSERTKRDHYSNQPQHF.

The V call is TRBV11-3, the J call TRBJ1-1; the match to TRBD1 covers 12 bases. Trimming took 6 bases from V and 4 from J; bases not matched to a gene: 0. The CDR3 length is 13 residues. Germline V gene sequence: CDR1 SGHNT, CDR2 YENEEA. CDR3 residues: CASRGQGATEAFF. CDR3 DNA: TGTGCCAGCAGGGGACAGGGGGCCACTGAAGCTTTCTTT.

This chain connects TRBV28 to TRBJ2-1, with 10 bases aligning to TRBD2. The CDR3 extends over 15 amino acids. Per the germline V gene, CDR1 is MDHEN and CDR2 is SYDVKM. Trimming removed 6 bases from V and 7 bases from J; junction bases left unmatched: 9. This CDR3 is CASSLAGEVRNEQFF. CDR3 in DNA: TGTGCCAGCAGCCTAGCGGGAGAAGTCCGGAATGAGCAGTTCTTC. The entire variable domain, with the rest obtained from reference TRBV28 and TRBJ2-1, is as follows: DVKVTQSSRYLVKRTGEKVFLECVQDMDHENMFWYRQDPGLGLRLIYFSYDVKMKEKGDIPEGYSVSREKKERFSLILESASTNQTSMYLCASSLAGEVRNEQFFGPGTRLTVL.

V gene TRBV7-9 combines with J gene TRBJ2-1; D possibly corresponds to TRBD1 (7 bases). The CDR3 contains 15 residues. Germline CDR1 is SEHNR and CDR2 is FQNEAQ (reference sequence). The V end was cut by 5 bases, the J end by 8 bases, with 19 bases between. The CDR3 reads CASSAQGGASDEQFF. The CDR3 DNA follows: TGTGCCAGCAGCGCCCAGGGGGGAGCTTCCGATGAGCAGTTCTTC.

The rearrangement uses TRBV5-1 and TRBJ1-1, with D possibly matching TRBD1 (5 bases). CDR3 length: 15 amino acids. Germline CDR1 and CDR2: SGHRS and YFSETQ. The V and J ends lost 1 base and 1 base respectively, with 11 bases between them. The CDR3 sequence: CASSLRAGQNTEAFF. In DNA form, the CDR3 reads TGCGCCAGCAGCTTGAGGGCAGGACAGAACACTGAAGCTTTCTTT.

CDR3 nucleotides: TGTGCCAGCAGCGCCTTGGGGGGGCCTAACTATGGCTACACCTTC. This gives the protein CASSALGGPNYGYTF. The chain couples TRBV2 to TRBJ1-2; D is possibly TRBD1 (6 bases). Germline CDR1 and CDR2: SNHLY and FYNNEI. The CDR3 contains 15 residues. Trimming removed 6 bases at V and 0 bases at J, with 14 bases between.

Points on this clone: This CDR3 is also generated by other DNA sequences in the sample. The chain has TRBV5-1 and TRBJ1-1; no reliable D call. The CDR3 totals 13 residues. Germline V gene data show CDR1 as SGHRS and CDR2 as YFSETQ. Trimming shortened V by 1 base and J by 0 bases, and 4 bases separated the two germline ends. The CDR3 coding sequence is TGCGCCAGCAGCTTGTCAGTGAACACTGAAGCTTTCTTT. Its protein product is CASSLSVNTEAFF.

V gene TRBV27 combines with J gene TRBJ2-1; TRBD1 matches 10 bases. The trim removed 2 bases at V and 6 bases at J, leaving 4 bases unmatched. CDR1 is MNHEY and CDR2 is SMNVEV in the germline V gene (reference sequence). The CDR3 runs to 15 residues. The DNA of the CDR3 is TGTGCCAGCAGTTTAAGGGGACAGGGGTCCAATGAGCAGTTCTTC. Its protein product is CASSLRGQGSNEQFF.